One TCR beta chain is described in this entry. Its target is not known. These data come from a study of T cells in localized non-small cell lung cancer. V lost 0 bases and J lost 3; bases outside the gene matches: 8. This CDR3 region has 19 residues. The germline gives CDR1 LGHNA, CDR2 YSLEER. TCRdb's table, derived via immunoSEQ multiplex PCR, lists solely in-frame clones and lacks some. The table has roughly 16,000 clones, around 84% seen once. Whole-study findings and limits: Tumor samples were not multi-region, leaving intratumor heterogeneity unexcluded. Uninvolved adjacent lung showed the highest T cell clonality, exceeding tumor. Adjacent lung had a median roughly 50 of the 100 largest tumor clones. Those with higher blood T cell density had longer overall survival.

Material: peripheral blood, obtained before any cancer treatment. The gene calls are TRBV4-3 and TRBJ2-2; 12 nucleotides line up with TRBD1. This receptor was identified in a male donor aged 60 or over with stage I lung adenocarcinoma. The CDR3 loop reads CASSQDRGQGAFYTGELFF. The CDR3, as DNA: TGCGCCAGCAGCCAAGATAGGGGACAGGGGGCGTTTTACACCGGGGAGCTGTTTTTT.